What follows are 14 T cell receptor beta chains derived from one specimen sequenced in a study of siplizumab effects on memory and regulatory T cells. TCRdb's table, derived via immunoSEQ multiplex PCR, lists solely in-frame clones and lacks some. The sample contains some 99,000 clones, about 90% of which appear only once. The specimen was Tregs sorted from blood. The receptors stem from a human donor in good health.

The chain joins TRBV9 to TRBJ2-7; tentatively, D is TRBD1 (5 bases). The CDR3 spans 13 residues. V shed 4 bases and J shed 3 bases, with 11 bases lying between them. Germline assignment: CDR1 SGDLS and CDR2 YYNGEE. In DNA form, the CDR3 reads TGTGCCAGCAGCCCCCTAGGGGACTACGAGCAGTACTTC. The encoded protein is CASSPLGDYEQYF.

This rearrangement joins TRBV5-1 to TRBJ2-5, with TRBD1 matching 7 bases. Trimming at V came to 3 bases and at J to 5 bases, leaving 10 bases not matched to a gene. The CDR3 spans 15 residues. Germline V gene data show CDR1 as SGHRS and CDR2 as YFSETQ. CDR3 sequence (DNA): TGCGCCAGCAGCTCTACTACGACAGGGCGGGAGACCCAGTACTTC. Protein sequence: CASSSTTTGRETQYF. The full variable domain, in which reference TRBV5-1 and TRBJ2-5 provide the parts outside the CDR3, is KAGVTQTPRYLIKTRGQQVTLSCSPISGHRSVSWYQQTPGQGLQFLFEYFSETQRNKGNFPGRFSGRQFSNSRSEMNVSTLELGDSALYLCASSSTTTGRETQYFGPGTRLLVL.

This chain connects TRBV29-1 to TRBJ1-1; no reliable D call. This CDR3 has 14 residues. V was cut by 8 bases and J by 0 bases, with 16 bases left in between. Germline V gene sequence: CDR1 SQVTM, CDR2 ANQGSEA. DNA of the CDR3: TGCAGCATTGCCTCTGTGACATTGAACACTGAAGCTTTCTTT. This encodes CSIASVTLNTEAFF.

CDR3 DNA sequence: TGTGCCAGCAGCTCCCGGAACACTGAAGCTTTCTTT. Its protein is CASSSRNTEAFF. The chain employs TRBV7-9 and TRBJ1-1, with D hard to call. This CDR3 region has 12 residues. Germline V CDR1 and CDR2: SEHNR, FQNEAQ (reference sequence). V was shortened by 4 bases and J by 1 base, with 4 bases between the two germline ends.

This chain connects TRBV11-2 to TRBJ1-6; no definite D call. V was trimmed by 1 base and J by 0 bases, leaving 10 bases between them. The CDR3 sequence is 17 residues long. Germline-derived CDR1 and CDR2 are SGHAT and FQNNGV. The CDR3 spells CASSLGAGSSYNSPLHF. As DNA, the CDR3 is TGTGCCAGCAGCTTAGGGGCGGGGTCCTCCTATAATTCACCCCTCCACTTT.

The J gene is TRBJ1-1, the V gene TRBV7-2; D call uncertain. From germline, CDR1 is SGHTA and CDR2 FQGNSA. V was trimmed by 5 bases and J by 0 bases, leaving 13 bases between them. The CDR3 contains 15 residues. The DNA of the CDR3 is TGTGCCAGCAGCCGTAGAGGTCAGGTGAACACTGAAGCTTTCTTT. Encoded protein: CASSRRGQVNTEAFF.

This rearrangement joins TRBV2 to TRBJ2-5, with 13 bases lining up with TRBD2. The CDR3 length is 19 residues. V dropped 6 bases and J dropped 4; count of bases not matched to a gene: 17. Germline CDR1 and CDR2: SNHLY and FYNNEI. The DNA for the CDR3 is TGTGCCAGCAGGGGAATTGGACTAGCGGGAGAGGGAAGCGGAGAGACCCAGTACTTC. Amino acids: CASRGIGLAGEGSGETQYF.

Worth noting for this clone: Other DNA sequences of this sample code for an identical CDR3. The V and J genes are TRBV18 and TRBJ2-7, with D tentatively TRBD1 (6 bases). The CDR3 consists of 13 residues. V shed 3 bases and J shed 2 bases, with 8 bases lying between them. Per germline, CDR1 KGHSH and CDR2 LQKENI. The CDR3 loop reads CASSPDRAYEQYF. The CDR3 nucleotides are TGTGCCAGCTCACCGGACAGAGCCTACGAGCAGTACTTC.

V and J are TRBV7-2 and TRBJ2-2, with 7 bases aligning to TRBD1. This CDR3 has 14 amino acids. Germline CDR1 SGHTA, CDR2 FQGNSA. V shed 2 bases and J 6 bases; nucleotides not matched to a gene: 3. The CDR3 DNA follows: TGTGCCAGCAGCTTAACAGGGGCAGCCGGGGAGCTGTTTTTT. The encoded protein is CASSLTGAAGELFF.

This chain links TRBV4-1 with TRBJ2-1; possible D gene TRBD1, 8 bases. The CDR3 is made up of 17 amino acids. Trimming removed 0 bases from V and 6 bases from J, with 18 bases in between. Per the germline V gene, CDR1 is MGHRA and CDR2 is YSYEKL. The CDR3 sequence: CASSQERVQGGPNEQFF. The DNA of the CDR3 is TGCGCCAGCAGCCAAGAACGGGTACAGGGGGGGCCCAATGAGCAGTTCTTC.

This chain uses TRBV18 with TRBJ2-5; possibly TRBD1 for D (5 bases). CDR3 length: 14 amino acids. V lost 2 bases to trimming and J lost 1 base, with 8 bases between them. The germline V gene encodes CDR1 KGHSH and CDR2 LQKENI. Written as DNA, the CDR3 is TGTGCCAGCTCACCAGGGGCCAGCCAAGAGACCCAGTACTTC. Its protein is CASSPGASQETQYF.

This clone is a singleton in its sample. At the DNA level, this CDR3 is encoded by other sequences in the same sample as well. V and J are TRBV7-9 and TRBJ2-7; D remains ambiguous. The CDR3 is made up of 13 amino acids. Germline V lookup: CDR1 SEHNR, CDR2 FQNEAQ (reference sequence). Trimming shortened V by 5 bases and J by 2 bases, and 10 bases separated the two germline ends. In nucleotides, the CDR3 is TGTGCCAGCAGCCCAAAAGGACCCTACGAGCAGTACTTC. The encoded protein is CASSPKGPYEQYF.

The rearrangement links TRBV7-2 to TRBJ2-3; D possibly corresponds to TRBD2 (5 bases). The CDR3 sequence is 11 residues long. Trimming cost V 9 bases and J 5 bases, with 9 bases left between them. Germline loops: CDR1 SGHTA, CDR2 FQGNSA. The CDR3: CASRRGDTQYF. In DNA form, the CDR3 reads TGTGCCAGTCGCCGGGGAGATACGCAGTATTTT.

For the CDR3, the DNA is TGTGCCAGCAGCACCAGCCTTGGGAGGGCCCTGGGCTACACCTTC. Residues: CASSTSLGRALGYTF. The chain uses TRBV6-5 and TRBJ1-2, with D unresolved. The CDR3 contains 15 residues. V was clipped by 6 bases and J by 8 bases, with 22 bases between them. Germline V gene lookup returns CDR1 MNHEY and CDR2 SVGAGI.